The 5 T cell receptor beta chains below were found in one sample sequenced in a study of shared clonotypes between healthy human individuals. Libraries were prepared by immunoSEQ multiplex PCR; TCRdb keeps only in-frame clonotypes and omits some of them. The table shows more than 2 million clones, with just over 90% occurring only once. Positive CCR7 selection of CD45RO-negative cells yielded the naive CD8 cells, and terminally differentiated effector memory CD45RA+ cells were excluded. The sequencing input was naive CD8+ T cells from PBMCs. These receptors originate from a man between 18 and 29 years old in good health. Some clones in this sample may be carry-over from other donors' samples.

The CDR3 is CASSYTRADNEQFF. The CDR3 nucleotides read TGTGCCAGCAGTTACACGAGGGCGGACAATGAGCAGTTCTTC. The rearrangement links TRBV6-5 to TRBJ2-1, with D perhaps matching TRBD2 (5 bases). Germline V lookup: CDR1 MNHEY, CDR2 SVGAGI. Trimming removed 2 bases at V and 5 bases at J, with 10 bases between. The CDR3 sequence is 14 residues long.

The chain carries TRBV2 and TRBJ1-1; perhaps TRBD1 as D (5 bases). Trimming removed 8 bases at V and 1 base at J, with 14 bases between. Germline CDR1 SNHLY, CDR2 FYNNEI. The CDR3 extends over 14 amino acids. In nucleotides, the CDR3 is TGTGCCAGCCAGTACCAGGGTCCGAACACTGAAGCTTTCTTT. This sequence encodes CASQYQGPNTEAFF.

Note on this clone: This sample also contains other DNA sequences that code for the same CDR3. The J gene is TRBJ2-1, the V gene TRBV9; D not resolved. CDR1 SGDLS and CDR2 YYNGEE come from the germline V gene. With 4 bases removed from V and 5 bases from J, the gap between germline ends came to 7 bases. The CDR3 covers 12 residues. CDR3 amino acids: CASSPRNNEQFF. CDR3 in DNA: TGTGCCAGCAGCCCGCGCAACAATGAGCAGTTCTTC.

This chain uses TRBV28 with TRBJ2-7; the D is unclear. V was shortened by 6 bases and J by 3 bases, with 15 bases between the two germline ends. CDR1 is MDHEN and CDR2 is SYDVKM in the germline V gene. The CDR3 is made up of 14 amino acids. CDR3: CASSRTPIIYEQYF. DNA of the CDR3: TGTGCCAGCAGCCGAACACCCATCATCTACGAGCAGTACTTC.

V and J are TRBV7-6 and TRBJ2-5; TRBD2 aligns across 8 bases. The trim removed 5 bases at V and 1 base at J, leaving 3 bases unmatched. CDR1 is SGHVS and CDR2 is FNYEAQ in the germline V gene. The CDR3 consists of 14 residues. As DNA, the CDR3 is TGTGCCAGCAGCCAGGGACTAGTCCAAGAGACCCAGTACTTC. The encoded protein is CASSQGLVQETQYF.